This T cell receptor (beta chain) was retrieved from a study of blood T cells in healthy people across ages. Study-wide points: Older age went with lower TCR beta diversity per million T cells, in a roughly linear way. Long-lived and aged donors differed, with more naive CD4+ cells and higher diversity in the long-lived.

The CDR3 loop spans 15 amino acids. Trimming took 5 bases from V and 3 from J, leaving 16 bases between them. Germline values: CDR1 KGHDR, CDR2 SFDVKD. A remark on this clonotype: Its matching antigen is unknown.

A second PCR of 7 to 11 cycles used a sample-barcoded 5' primer and a J-beta primer mix. TCRdb reprocessed the 5' RACE reads with MiXCR, giving one entry per CDR3 protein. The sample lists 1,500,000 or so distinct CDR3 sequences, approximately 59% occurring once. This TCR derives from a man between 18 and 29 years old in good health. The sample taken for sequencing was blood. The V gene is TRBV24-1, the J gene TRBJ2-7, with D possibly matching TRBD2 (6 bases). CDR3 sequence: CATSGRRRDLYEQYF. CDR3 bases: TGTGCCACCAGTGGGAGGCGGAGGGACCTCTACGAGCAGTACTTC.